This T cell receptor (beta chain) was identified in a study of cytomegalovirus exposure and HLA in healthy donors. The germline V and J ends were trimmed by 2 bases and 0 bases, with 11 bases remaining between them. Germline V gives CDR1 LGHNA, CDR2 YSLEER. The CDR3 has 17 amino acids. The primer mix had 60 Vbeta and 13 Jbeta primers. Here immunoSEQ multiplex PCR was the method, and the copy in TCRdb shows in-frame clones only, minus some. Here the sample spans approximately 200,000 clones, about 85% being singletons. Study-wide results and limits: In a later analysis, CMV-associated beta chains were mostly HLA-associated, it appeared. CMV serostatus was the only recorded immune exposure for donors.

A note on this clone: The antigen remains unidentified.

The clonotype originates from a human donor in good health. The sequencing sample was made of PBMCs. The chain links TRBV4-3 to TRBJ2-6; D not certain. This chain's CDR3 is CASSQYFLSSGANVLTF. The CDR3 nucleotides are TGCGCCAGCAGCCAATATTTTTTGAGCTCTGGGGCCAACGTCCTGACTTTC.